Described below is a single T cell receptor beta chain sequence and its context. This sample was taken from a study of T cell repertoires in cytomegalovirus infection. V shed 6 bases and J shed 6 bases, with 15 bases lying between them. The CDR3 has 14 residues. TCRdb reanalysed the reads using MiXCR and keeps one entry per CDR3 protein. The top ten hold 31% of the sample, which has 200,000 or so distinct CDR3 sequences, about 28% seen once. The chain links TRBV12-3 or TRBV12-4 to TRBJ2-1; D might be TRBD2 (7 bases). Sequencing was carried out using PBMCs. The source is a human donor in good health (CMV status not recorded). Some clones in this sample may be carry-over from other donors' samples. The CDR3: CASRPGGRGNEQFF. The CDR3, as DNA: TGTGCCAGCAGGCCGGGGGGCAGGGGCAATGAGCAGTTCTTC.